The subject of this entry is one T cell receptor (beta chain). This clone was seen more than once but under ten times. Which antigen it targets is not known. An end of the junction differs from the germline gene, which may be a read error. The data were obtained in a study of T cell responses to AZD1222 COVID-19 vaccine (dated by TCRdb to 2020 to 2023). General notes on the study: AZD1222 recipients with second doses at about 4 weeks or about 12 weeks were pooled, because spike-specific TCR depth and breadth did not differ between schedules. Enrollment into the trials was organized by age into subgroups of 18-55, 56-69 and 70-plus years, and those subgroups contained roughly 140, 27 and 60 TCR-sequenced participants, respectively. A total of 230 to 250 trial participants underwent TCR sequencing, of whom 207 had received two doses of AZD1222 and about 25 had received two doses of the MenACWY control vaccine. The paper's findings and limits, for the study overall: Most participants were white British and females outnumbered males, and the authors suggested that clonal diversity may have been underestimated. The vaccine-associated CD4 TCRs covered the entire spike protein, and the dominant responses fell in regions 160-218 and 743-854. The 56-69-year group was small, and its depth increase did not reach significance, likely because of low power. Epitopes outside the regions mutated in the B.1.351 and B.1.1.7 variants were reportedly recognized by nearly half of the unique spike-specific TCRs. No day 14 peak-response samples were available, so repertoires were characterized only after the peak T cell response. A significant rise in spike-specific TCR breadth and depth was observed after two AZD1222 doses relative to day 0 and relative to MenACWY recipients. Conclusions about previously exposed vaccinees are limited, since just six or seven AZD1222 recipients were seropositive for SARS-CoV-2 at baseline.

Sample time point, as interpreted from the label and publication: baseline before first vaccination. Vaccinee samples were obtained from the UK trials COV001 and COV002, which included a single-blind randomized controlled phase 2/3 trial of AZD1222 (ChAdOx1 nCoV-19) in healthy adults. For TCRbeta chain sequencing, PBMC samples were collected from trial participants at day 0 and at day 28 after the second dose. The CDR3 regions of human TCRbeta chains were subjected to immunosequencing. From the authors' description of their analysis: Repertoire TCRs were matched against a reference library of SARS-CoV-2-specific TCRs generated with the MIRA antigen-specificity platform. Breadth was defined as the fraction of unique TCRs that were SARS-CoV-2-associated. Depth was defined as the fraction of total T cells that were SARS-CoV-2-associated. Using the MIRA data, each spike-specific TCR was assigned both to the spike region to which the TCR was reactive and to a CD4 or CD8 class. Log10-transformed breadth and depth values were compared by one-way ANOVA with Sidak's multiple comparisons tests. TCRdb obtained this table from immuneACCESS and retained in-frame rearrangements with V and J assigned. These tables miss some clones; where compared with another copy, unresolved V genes account for less than half of the shortfall, and the remainder is unexplained. The D gene and trimming were derived from the DNA, and the V and J assignments and clone size from that table. This sample holds 150,000 or so clones; 80% to 90% were observed only once. The ten largest clones add up to around 8% of the sample.

The CDR3, cysteine through phenylalanine, is 17 amino acids long. Here the CDR3 DNA is all that survives: 51 bases in frame from base 1. For CDR1 and CDR2, the germline V gene (reference sequence) lists SSHAT and FNYEAQ. The receptor was isolated from an adult in good health. The chain joins TRBV7-7 to TRBJ2-5; the central 12 bases match TRBD2. Sequencing used peripheral blood, obtained on day 0 of AZD1222 vaccination. The DNA sequence is as follows: TGTGCTAGCAGCTTAGCGGGGACTAGCGGGTACCAAGAGACCCAGTACTTC. Translated, this is CASSLAGTSGYQETQYF. Extended through the reference TRBV7-7 and TRBJ2-5 proteins, this CDR3 yields the full variable domain: GAGVSQSPRYKVTKRGQDVTLRCDPISSHATLYWYQQALGQGPEFLTYFNYEAQPDKSGLPSDRFSAERPEGSISTLTIQRTEQRDSAMYRCASSLAGTSGYQETQYFGPGTRLLVL.